This TCR beta chain appears in the sequencing data of a study of PD-1 blockade in mismatch repair-deficient tumors. Study details: Patients had approximately 11 mismatch repair-deficient cancer types, all previously treated and progressing.

Between the trimmed V and J ends, which lost 3 bases and 0 bases, there was a span of 18 bases. CDR1 is SGHKS and CDR2 is YYEKEE in the germline V gene (reference sequence). The CDR3 length is 17 residues. All patients were mismatch repair deficient, assessed by either PCR or immunohistochemistry. The method was immunoSEQ multiplex PCR; TCRdb's version includes in-frame clones alone and lacks a portion of them. The top ten hold 13% of the sample, which has some 120,000 clones, more than 85% seen once. The TCR sequence derives from an adult with mismatch repair-deficient cancer. The sample was peripheral blood, taken 44 weeks after starting pembrolizumab. This chain joins TRBV5-5 and TRBJ2-5, with a weak D call TRBD1 (6 bases). In nucleotides, the CDR3 is TGTGCCAGCAGCTCTAATCCGGGACATCTGTACCAAGAGACCCAGTACTTC. It specifies CASSSNPGHLYQETQYF.